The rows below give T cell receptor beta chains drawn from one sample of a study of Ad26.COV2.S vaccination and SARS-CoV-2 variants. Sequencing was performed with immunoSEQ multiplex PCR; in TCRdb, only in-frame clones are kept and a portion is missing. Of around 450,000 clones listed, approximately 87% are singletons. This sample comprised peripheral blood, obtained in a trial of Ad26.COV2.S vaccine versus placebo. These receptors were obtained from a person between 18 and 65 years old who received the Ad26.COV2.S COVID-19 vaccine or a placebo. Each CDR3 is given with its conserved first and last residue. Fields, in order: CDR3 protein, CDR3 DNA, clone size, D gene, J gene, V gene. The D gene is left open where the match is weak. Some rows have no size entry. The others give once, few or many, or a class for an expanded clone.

CASSPGTVQETQYF,TGTGCCAGCAGCCCAGGGACAGTCCAAGAGACCCAGTACTTC,NA,TRBD1,TRBJ2-5,TRBV7-8
CASSPRTSGVYEQYF,TGTGCCAGCAGCCCTCGGACTAGCGGAGTCTACGAGCAGTACTTC,few,TRBD2,TRBJ2-7,TRBV9
CASRRTGRELFF,TGTGCCAGCAGAAGGACAGGCCGGGAGCTGTTTTTT,NA,TRBD1,TRBJ2-2,TRBV12-3/TRBV12-4
CATSDGTGPSLRQYF,TGTGCCACCAGTGATGGGACAGGCCCTTCTCTACGGCAGTACTTC,few,TRBD1,TRBJ2-7,TRBV24-1
CASKFRGDSYEQYF,TGTGCCAGTAAATTCAGGGGAGACTCCTACGAGCAGTACTTC,NA,NA,TRBJ2-7,TRBV7-2
CASSSRDIPPSSPLHF,TGTGCCAGCAGTTCCCGGGACATCCCCCCGAGTTCACCCCTCCACTTT,NA,NA,TRBJ1-6,TRBV6-5
CASSLGGGGADTQYF,TGTGCCAGCAGCTTAGGGGGGGGAGGCGCAGATACGCAGTATTTT,NA,TRBD2,TRBJ2-3,TRBV7-6
CASSSGVVNEQFF,TGTGCCAGCAGCTCGGGGGTCGTCAATGAGCAGTTCTTC,NA,NA,TRBJ2-1,TRBV7-2
CASSELAGAYKNIQYF,TGTGCCAGCAGTGAACTGGCGGGGGCATACAAAAACATTCAGTACTTC,NA,NA,TRBJ2-4,TRBV6-1
CASSSGTGDNQPQHF,TGTGCCAGCAGTTCCGGGACAGGGGACAATCAGCCCCAGCATTTT,NA,TRBD1,TRBJ1-5,TRBV2
CASSQVGQGYEQYF,TGTGCCAGCAGCCAAGTGGGACAGGGGTACGAGCAGTACTTC,NA,TRBD1,TRBJ2-7,TRBV3-1/TRBV3-2
CASGTFGGRETQYF,TGTGCCAGCGGTACCTTCGGGGGTCGGGAGACCCAGTACTTC,NA,NA,TRBJ2-5,TRBV5-6
CASSQSERGGGDEQFF,TGTGCCAGCAGCCAATCGGAGCGGGGGGGCGGCGATGAGCAGTTCTTC,NA,TRBD2,TRBJ2-1,TRBV3-1/TRBV3-2
CASSRDRGGTDTQYF,TGTGCCAGCAGCAGGGACAGGGGAGGCACAGATACGCAGTATTTT,once,TRBD1,TRBJ2-3,TRBV6-2/TRBV6-3
CATSRGKLQETQYF,TGTGCCACCAGCAGAGGGAAGCTTCAAGAGACCCAGTACTTC,NA,NA,TRBJ2-5,TRBV15
CASSLLGLEQYF,TGTGCCAGCAGTTTGCTCGGGCTAGAGCAGTACTTC,NA,NA,TRBJ2-7,TRBV28
CATSDIMTNGYTF,TGTGCCACCAGTGACATAATGACGAATGGCTACACCTTC,NA,NA,TRBJ1-2,TRBV24-1
CASSFQTSGRLSTDTQYF,TGCGCCAGCAGCTTCCAGACTAGCGGCCGACTAAGCACAGATACGCAGTATTTT,NA,TRBD2,TRBJ2-3,TRBV5-1
CASSTGNTIYF,TGTGCCAGCTCAACTGGAAACACCATATATTTT,few,NA,TRBJ1-3,TRBV18
CASSPLVQLYEQYF,TGTGCCAGCAGTCCACTCGTTCAGCTCTACGAGCAGTACTTC,NA,NA,TRBJ2-7,TRBV28
CASSADWVTLYF,TGTGCCAGTTCCGCCGACTGGGTGACGCTGTATTTT,NA,NA,TRBJ2-3,TRBV19
CASSLSGTGGLSTEAFF,TGCGCCAGCAGCCTCAGTGGGACAGGGGGACTGAGCACTGAAGCTTTCTTT,NA,TRBD1,TRBJ1-1,TRBV4-1
CASSLGQGGQETQYF,TGCGCCAGCAGCTTGGGGCAGGGGGGCCAAGAGACCCAGTACTTC,NA,NA,TRBJ2-5,TRBV5-1
CASSGWGGRNEQFF,TGCGCCAGCAGTGGGTGGGGGGGCCGCAATGAGCAGTTCTTC,once,NA,TRBJ2-1,TRBV10-2
CASSSRASGGHTGELFF,TGTGCCAGCAGCTCCCGAGCTAGCGGGGGACACACCGGGGAGCTGTTTTTT,NA,TRBD2,TRBJ2-2,TRBV7-9
CASSIDRDFQETQYF,TGTGCCAGCAGCATAGACAGGGACTTTCAAGAGACCCAGTACTTC,NA,NA,TRBJ2-5,TRBV5-4
CASSIGTSADTQYF,TGTGCCAGCAGCATCGGGACTAGCGCAGATACGCAGTATTTT,NA,TRBD2,TRBJ2-3,TRBV5-4
CASRRNQETQYF,TGTGCCAGTCGAAGAAACCAAGAGACCCAGTACTTC,NA,NA,TRBJ2-5,TRBV19
CASSVAGPSYEQYF,TGTGCCAGTAGTGTAGCGGGCCCCTCCTACGAGCAGTACTTC,few,TRBD2,TRBJ2-7,TRBV19
CASSLGTGGGNEQFF,TGTGCCAGCAGCCTTGGGACAGGGGGAGGCAATGAGCAGTTCTTC,NA,TRBD1,TRBJ2-1,TRBV7-9
CASSPMTGGYEQYF,TGTGCCAGCAGCCCTATGACAGGGGGCTACGAGCAGTACTTC,NA,TRBD1,TRBJ2-7,TRBV5-6
CASSQDRTGASAQHF,TGCGCCAGCAGCCAAGATCGGACAGGGGCTTCGGCCCAGCATTTT,few,TRBD1,TRBJ1-5,TRBV4-3
CATSILIGTANSPLHF,TGTGCCACCAGCATCCTAATCGGGACGGCTAATTCACCCCTCCACTTT,NA,NA,TRBJ1-6,TRBV15
CASRTSRGEQYF,TGTGCCAGCAGGACTTCCCGCGGGGAGCAGTACTTC,NA,NA,TRBJ2-7,TRBV28
CASRDRGGGRGTDTQYF,TGTGCCAGTAGGGACAGAGGTGGGGGAAGGGGCACAGATACGCAGTATTTT,NA,NA,TRBJ2-3,TRBV19
CASSIMIYEQYF,TGTGCCAGCAGCATCATGATATACGAGCAGTACTTC,NA,NA,TRBJ2-7,TRBV7-2
CASSLLAGAYEQYF,TGTGCCAGCAGTTTGTTAGCGGGGGCCTACGAGCAGTACTTC,NA,TRBD2,TRBJ2-7,TRBV11-2
CAAGSASGELFF,TGTGCCGCGGGATCGGCGTCCGGGGAGCTGTTTTTT,NA,NA,TRBJ2-2,TRBV7-8
CASRDYRGTVNSPLHF,TGTGCCAGTAGAGACTATAGGGGCACAGTTAATTCACCCCTCCACTTT,NA,NA,TRBJ1-6,TRBV19
CASSLVRGTQYF,TGTGCCAGCAGCTTAGTGCGGGGTACGCAGTATTTT,NA,NA,TRBJ2-3,TRBV7-6
CASSPWTLETQYF,TGTGCCAGCAGCCCATGGACTCTAGAGACCCAGTACTTC,NA,NA,TRBJ2-5,TRBV21-1
CASSPTSLETQYF,TGTGCCAGCAGCCCGACTAGCCTAGAGACCCAGTACTTC,NA,TRBD2,TRBJ2-5,TRBV7-2
CASSLGASQGYEQYF,TGTGCCAGCAGCTTAGGGGCCTCACAGGGGTACGAGCAGTACTTC,NA,TRBD1,TRBJ2-7,TRBV7-8
CASSYRGLLPYGYTF,TGTGCCAGCAGTTACAGGGGGCTCCTCCCGTATGGCTACACCTTC,NA,TRBD1,TRBJ1-2,TRBV6-2/TRBV6-3
CASSLDLDAGEAFF,TGTGCCAGCAGCTTGGATCTAGACGCTGGGGAAGCTTTCTTT,NA,NA,TRBJ1-1,TRBV5-4
CASRQGAEYEQYF,TGTGCCAGCAGGCAGGGGGCTGAGTACGAGCAGTACTTC,NA,TRBD1,TRBJ2-7,TRBV6-5
CASRADQGQETQYF,TGTGCCAGCAGAGCTGACCAGGGCCAAGAGACCCAGTACTTC,NA,NA,TRBJ2-5,TRBV6-6
CASSQVGALTNEKLFF,TGCGCCAGCAGCCAAGTCGGGGCGCTGACTAATGAAAAACTGTTTTTT,once,NA,TRBJ1-4,TRBV4-1
CASSLGGQDRGEQFF,TGTGCCAGCAGCTTAGGAGGACAAGACCGGGGTGAGCAGTTCTTC,NA,NA,TRBJ2-1,TRBV11-3